This T cell receptor (beta chain) was recorded in a study of blood T cell repertoires in COVID-19. The wider study: From the United States, Italy and Spain came samples of acute and convalescent COVID-19. Nucleic acid was either cDNA or gDNA, and it came from T cells, B-cell-depleted T cells, or PBMCs.

V was shortened by 1 base and J by 0 bases, with 8 bases between the two germline ends. CDR3 size: 15 residues. Germline V gene lookup returns CDR1 SGDLS and CDR2 YYNGEE. TCRdb's copy holds only in-frame clones and misses some; the assay was immunoSEQ multiplex PCR. The data contain about 130,000 clones, over 75% of them singletons. The source material was peripheral blood. V usage is TRBV9 and J usage is TRBJ2-1; D not certain. The clonotype comes from an older woman with acute or convalescent COVID-19. The CDR3 coding sequence is TGTGCCAGCAGCGTAACGGTGAGCTCCTACAATGAGCAGTTCTTC. Encoded protein: CASSVTVSSYNEQFF.